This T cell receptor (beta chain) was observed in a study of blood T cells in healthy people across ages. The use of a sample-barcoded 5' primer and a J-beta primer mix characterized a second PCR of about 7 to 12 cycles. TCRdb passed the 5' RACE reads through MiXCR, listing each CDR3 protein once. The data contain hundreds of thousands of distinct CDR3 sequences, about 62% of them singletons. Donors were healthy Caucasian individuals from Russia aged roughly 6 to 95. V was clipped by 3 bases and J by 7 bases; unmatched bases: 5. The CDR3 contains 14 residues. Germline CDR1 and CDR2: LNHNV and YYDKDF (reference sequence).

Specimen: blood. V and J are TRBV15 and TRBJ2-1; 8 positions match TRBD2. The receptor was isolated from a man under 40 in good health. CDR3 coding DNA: TGTGCCACCAGCAGGCCGGCTAGCGGGAATGAGCAGTTCTTC. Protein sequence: CATSRPASGNEQFF. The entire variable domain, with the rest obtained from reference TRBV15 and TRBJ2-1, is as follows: DAMVIQNPRYQVTQFGKPVTLSCSQTLNHNVMYWYQQKSSQAPKLLFHYYDKDFNNEADTPDNFQSRRPNTSFCFLDIRSPGLGDTAMYLCATSRPASGNEQFFGPGTRLTVL.